Described below is a single TCR beta chain sequence and its context. Its specificity is not known. The germline CDR1 and CDR2 sequences are SGHTA and FQGTGA. V lost 3 bases, J lost 5 bases, and 6 bases stayed unmatched. The CDR3 sequence is 15 residues long. The record originates from a study of metastatic and nonmetastatic thyroid tumors. Study overall: Blood and tumor or nodule tissue repertoires from malignant and benign thyroid patients were compared. Study findings and constraints: Compared with benign nodules, malignant thyroid tumors were reported to have significantly higher TCR beta diversity in both blood and tumor.

There were no patients who had received any treatment before thyroid surgery. TCRdb reanalyzed the PCR reads with MiXCR. The sample has around 61,000 clones; 30% are singletons. The source of this sequence is a female donor with papillary thyroid cancer or a benign thyroid nodule (not recorded which). Some clones in this sample may be carry-over from other donors' samples. The sequenced sample was blood. The gene calls are TRBV7-3 and TRBJ2-1, with 8 nucleotides matching TRBD2. The CDR3 region is CASSFVPGRDNEQFF. The DNA of the CDR3 is TGTGCCAGCAGCTTCGTGCCCGGGAGGGACAATGAGCAGTTCTTC.